This T cell receptor beta chain was recovered during a study of blood T cell repertoires in COVID-19 (dated by TCRdb to 2018 to 2021). In the study overall: Samples from collaborators originated in the United States, Italy and Spain and spanned both the acute and convalescent phases of COVID-19. HLA class I and class II types, where available, came from metadata supplied by the sample provider rather than from assay-based typing. Deeply sampled blood TCRbeta repertoires from subjects exposed to, actively infected with, or recovered from COVID-19 were included in the dataset. The material from the prospective study consisted of cDNA or gDNA derived from T cells, B-cell-depleted T cells, or PBMCs. Samples were obtained from the ongoing ImmuneRACE study (first 160 participants) and from 1,000 to 1,500 subjects provided by 6 global collaborators. The repertoires were released in a freely available public database intended as a resource for research on the immune response to SARS-CoV-2. The sample metadata nearly always contained a de-identified subject ID, COVID-19 status, age in years and sex. Here is what the overall study found, with its caveats: The amount of clinical and demographic metadata varied by source and participant and was provided uncurated.

TCRbeta CDR3 regions were amplified from genomic DNA by means of the immunoSEQ Assay, a bias-controlled multiplex PCR. As for the original processing: The number of nucleated cells in each sample was estimated from the amplification of reference gene primers within the assay. Sequence reads were collapsed and filtered to measure the absolute abundance of every unique TCRbeta CDR3 rearrangement. Productive Simpson clonality was computed per sample as the square root of Simpson's diversity index over productive rearrangements. The source is immuneACCESS, and TCRdb retained only in-frame sequences with V and J called. Part of the clones is not carried over; for the studies checked, unresolved V genes explain less than half of this, and the remainder is unexplained. V, J and clone size are those of that table, while D and trimming were read from the DNA. In this sample the table shows about 530,000 clones, around 90% of which occur a single time. The ten largest make up 7.5% to 9% of the sample.

CDR3 length: 13 amino acids, cysteine to phenylalanine. The kept DNA is CDR3 alone, 39 bases in frame from the first base. Deletion took 7 bases off V and 5 bases off J, with a span of 12 bases between the germline ends. In Seattle, one collaborating source enrolled patients while the infection was active and tracked those patients longitudinally over the course of disease. Whole blood was collected in K2EDTA tubes by collaborating institutions according to the institutions' own protocols. Collaborator samples were shipped for TCRbeta analysis as frozen whole blood, isolated PBMCs, or DNA extracted from either sample type. About this clone itself: It has no known antigen specificity. Base quality data are lacking; no much larger clone is found one base away.

The sequence is built from TRBV12-3 or TRBV12-4 and TRBJ2-4; the D gene is perhaps TRBD2, from 6 matching bases. The clonotype comes from a woman aged 45-65 years with COVID-19, enrolled during active disease. Specimen: peripheral blood. The DNA reads as follows: TGTGCCAGCACCTATGGAGGGGAAAACATTCAGTACTTC. It specifies CASTYGGENIQYF.